This is a list of T cell receptor beta chains from one sample in a study of blood T cell repertoires in COVID-19. Assay: immunoSEQ multiplex PCR; the TCRdb copy retains only in-frame clones and omits some. This table has more than 350,000 clones, 89% appearing once. The sequencing input was peripheral blood. All receptors derive from a woman in her twenties or thirties with COVID-19, enrolled during active disease. Each CDR3 is given with its conserved first and last residue.

J gene | CDR3 length | V gene | CDR3 protein
TRBJ1-2 | 13 | TRBV2 | CASSVQANYGYTF
TRBJ2-4 | 14 | TRBV20-1 | CSASGVETVNIQYF
TRBJ1-5 | 14 | TRBV28 | CASRPEVWSQPQHF
TRBJ2-6 | 16 | TRBV19 | CASSIGPGAGANVLTF
TRBJ1-4 | 15 | TRBV5-1 | CASSRDGGAEEKLFF
TRBJ2-3 | 14 | TRBV4-1 | CASSRPLRNNTQYF
TRBJ1-4 | 13 | TRBV23-1 | CASSQSREGTLFF
TRBJ1-1 | 11 | TRBV20-1 | CSAEKEAEAFF
TRBJ2-1 | 12 | TRBV12-3/TRBV12-4 | CATRGLHNEQFF
TRBJ1-6 | 17 | TRBV19 | CASSTTLGQGGLSPLHF
TRBJ2-7 | 15 | TRBV5-5 | CASSLASTSFHEQYF
TRBJ2-3 | 16 | TRBV7-2 | CASSLGGGATTDTQYF
TRBJ2-2 | 18 | TRBV21-1 | CASSKSTMDRVNTGELFF
TRBJ1-1 | 12 | TRBV30 | CAWSADRGEAFF
TRBJ1-2 | 15 | TRBV19 | CASSIRYPGQDGYTF
TRBJ2-7 | 15 | TRBV7-8 | CASSSTGGPPYEQYF
TRBJ2-1 | 17 | TRBV24-1 | CATSDQRGQSSYNEQFF
TRBJ1-3 | 15 | TRBV28 | CASSPGPQGGNTIYF
TRBJ2-3 | 18 | TRBV9 | CASSLGPGGAGGSDTQYF
TRBJ2-1 | 15 | TRBV5-1 | CASSLGTSKVNEQFF
TRBJ2-2 | 15 | TRBV27 | CASRGQARWVGELFF
TRBJ2-3 | 19 | TRBV21-1 | CASSNARQGFYTSTDTQYF
TRBJ2-7 | 13 | TRBV27 | CASSFAVTYEQYF
TRBJ2-1 | 13 | TRBV29-1 | CSLFSGSDNEQFF
TRBJ2-7 | 15 | TRBV28 | CASSSAGTDSYEQYF
TRBJ1-2 | 14 | TRBV9 | CASSRPTGAYGYTF
TRBJ2-3 | 22 | TRBV5-1 | CASSPSRDRDHLVKPSTDTQYF
TRBJ2-3 | 16 | TRBV1 | CTSSQDREGRSDTQYF
TRBJ2-1 | 14 | TRBV7-9 | CASSPDMSSVGQFF
TRBJ2-1 | 18 | TRBV19 | CASSMGLAGGSSYNEQFF
TRBJ1-1 | 16 | TRBV19 | CASSIDRWTGYTEAFF
TRBJ1-3 | 15 | TRBV7-9 | CASSLGQNSGNTIYF
TRBJ1-5 | 13 | TRBV19 | CASSTEAPRPQHF
TRBJ1-2 | 17 | TRBV7-2 | CASSFPRDRGPFDGYTF
TRBJ1-1 | 15 | TRBV7-2 | CASSLAGQVDTEAFF
TRBJ2-1 | 18 | TRBV9 | CASSPRDTGTTIYNEQFF
TRBJ1-6 | 16 | TRBV10-3 | CAISEQQGGTNSPLHF
TRBJ2-7 | 15 | TRBV5-5 | CASSQLAGAFYEQYF
TRBJ1-2 | 13 | TRBV7-2 | CASSLDKNYGYTF
TRBJ2-5 | 13 | TRBV28 | CASSRIAGETQYF
TRBJ2-3 | 18 | TRBV19 | CASSIVLLAGGPTDTQYF
TRBJ1-4 | 16 | TRBV7-9 | CASSPRGPGLREKLFF
TRBJ1-1 | 14 | TRBV27 | CASSLSRRRTEAFF
TRBJ2-5 | 17 | TRBV15 | CATSRDWAGGFQETQYF
TRBJ2-7 | 15 | TRBV4-3 | CASSQGTGISYEQYF
TRBJ2-1 | 13 | TRBV9 | CASSPDSYNEQFF
TRBJ2-2 | 17 | TRBV3-1/TRBV3-2 | CASSQEGLAENTGELFF
TRBJ2-3 | 17 | TRBV9 | CASSVGGSGGYTDTQYF
TRBJ1-3 | 13 | TRBV2 | CASTTGAGNTIYF
TRBJ2-1 | 12 | TRBV12-3/TRBV12-4 | CASSPGYNEQFF
TRBJ1-6 | 17 | TRBV5-4 | CASSLADATDFNSPLHF
TRBJ2-1 | 13 | TRBV7-9 | CASIGTGNNEQFF
TRBJ2-1 | 17 | TRBV27 | CASSSPSSGRSYNEQFF
TRBJ2-2 | 16 | TRBV18 | CASSPRVTGVSGELFF
TRBJ2-2 | 15 | TRBV5-1 | CASSLVDSDAGELFF